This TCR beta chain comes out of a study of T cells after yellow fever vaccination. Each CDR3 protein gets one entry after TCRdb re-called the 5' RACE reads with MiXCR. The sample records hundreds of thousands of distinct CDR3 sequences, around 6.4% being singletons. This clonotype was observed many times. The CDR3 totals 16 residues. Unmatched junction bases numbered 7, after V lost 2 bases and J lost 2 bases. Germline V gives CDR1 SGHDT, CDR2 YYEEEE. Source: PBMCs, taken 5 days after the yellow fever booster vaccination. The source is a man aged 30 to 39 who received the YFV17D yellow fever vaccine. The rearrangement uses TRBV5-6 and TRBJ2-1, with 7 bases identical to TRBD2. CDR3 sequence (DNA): TGTGCCAGCAGCTTATATTCTAGCGGAACCTACAATGAGCAGTTCTTC. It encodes CASSLYSSGTYNEQFF.